The text below deals with one TCR beta chain. Its antigen is as yet unknown. This CDR3 comprises 15 residues. Germline V gene data show CDR1 as SGHVS and CDR2 as FQNEAQ. The V end was cut by 4 bases, the J end by 5 bases, with 17 bases between. This record belongs to a study of shared clonotypes between healthy human individuals. Study-wide results and caveats: The study found lower generation probabilities in non-shared clonotypes than in those shared by all four donors.

Sorted subsets were amplified in replicate PCRs using 200 to 250 ng DNA, approximately 30,000 T cell genomes. As handled by the study authors: Junction-only immunoSEQ data arrived without quality scores, meaning filtering differed. The method was immunoSEQ multiplex PCR; TCRdb's version includes in-frame clones alone and lacks a portion of them. The V and J calls and clone size come from that table; D and trimming were worked out from the DNA. Of fewer than 3 million clones in the sample, roughly 90% were seen once. V usage is TRBV7-8 and J usage is TRBJ1-2, with D tentatively TRBD1 (6 bases). The sample comprised naive CD4+ T cells from PBMCs. Subset here: CD45RA+ positively selected. This receptor was identified in a man younger than 35 in good health. Some clones in this sample may be carry-over from other donors' samples. DNA for the CDR3: TGTGCCAGCAGCTCCTACCCGGGGGGCGGGTATGGCTACACCTTC. It yields the protein CASSSYPGGGYGYTF.